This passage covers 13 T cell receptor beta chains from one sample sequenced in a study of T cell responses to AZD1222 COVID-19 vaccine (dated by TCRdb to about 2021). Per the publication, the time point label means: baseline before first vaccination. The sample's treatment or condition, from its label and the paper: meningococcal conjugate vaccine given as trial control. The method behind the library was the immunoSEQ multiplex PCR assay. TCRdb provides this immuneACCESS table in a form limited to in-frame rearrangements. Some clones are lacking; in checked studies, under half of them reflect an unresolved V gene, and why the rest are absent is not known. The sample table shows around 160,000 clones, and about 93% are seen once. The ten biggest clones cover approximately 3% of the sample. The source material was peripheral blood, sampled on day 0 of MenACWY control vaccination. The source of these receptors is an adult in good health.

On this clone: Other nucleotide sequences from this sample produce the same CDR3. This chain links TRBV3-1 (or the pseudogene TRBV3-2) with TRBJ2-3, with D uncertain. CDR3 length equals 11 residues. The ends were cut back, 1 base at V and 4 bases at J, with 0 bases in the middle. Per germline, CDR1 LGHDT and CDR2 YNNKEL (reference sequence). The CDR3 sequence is CASSQADTQYF. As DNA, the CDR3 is TGTGCCAGCAGCCAAGCAGATACGCAGTATTTT.

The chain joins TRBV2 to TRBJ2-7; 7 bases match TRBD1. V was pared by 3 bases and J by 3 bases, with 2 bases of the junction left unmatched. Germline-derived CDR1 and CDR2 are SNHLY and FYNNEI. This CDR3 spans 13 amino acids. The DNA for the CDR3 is TGTGCCAGCAGTGATCAGGGGGTCTACGAGCAGTACTTC. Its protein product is CASSDQGVYEQYF.

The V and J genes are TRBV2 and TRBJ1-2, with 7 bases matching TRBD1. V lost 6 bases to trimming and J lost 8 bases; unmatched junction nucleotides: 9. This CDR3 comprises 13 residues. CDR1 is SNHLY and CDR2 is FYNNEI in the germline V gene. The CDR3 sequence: CASRRTGRWGYTF. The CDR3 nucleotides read TGTGCCAGCAGGCGGACAGGCCGCTGGGGCTACACCTTC. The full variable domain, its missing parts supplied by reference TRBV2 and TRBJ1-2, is EPEVTQTPSHQVTQMGQEVILRCVPISNHLYFYWYRQILGQKVEFLVSFYNNEISEKSEIFDDQFSVERPDGSNFTLKIRSTKLEDSAMYFCASRRTGRWGYTFGSGTRLTVV.

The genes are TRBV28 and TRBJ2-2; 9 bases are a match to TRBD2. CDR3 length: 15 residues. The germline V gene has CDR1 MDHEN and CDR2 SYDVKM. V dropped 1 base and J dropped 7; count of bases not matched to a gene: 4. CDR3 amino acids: CASSLYAGGDGELFF. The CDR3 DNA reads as TGTGCCAGCAGTTTATATGCGGGAGGGGACGGGGAGCTGTTTTTT.

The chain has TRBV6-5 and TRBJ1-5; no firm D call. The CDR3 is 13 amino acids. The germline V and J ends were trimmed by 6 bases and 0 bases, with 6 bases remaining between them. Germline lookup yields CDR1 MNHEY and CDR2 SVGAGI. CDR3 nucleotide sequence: TGTGCCAGCAGGGCCTATAGCAATCAGCCCCAGCATTTT. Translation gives CASRAYSNQPQHF.

CDR3 nucleotide sequence: TGTGCCAGTAATCTCAGGGCTAGCAATCAGCCCCAGCATTTT. Protein: CASNLRASNQPQHF. V gene TRBV19 combines with J gene TRBJ1-5, with TRBD1 as a possible D gene (5 bases). Deletions cut 7 bases from V and 0 bases from J, with 10 bases between. The CDR3 is 14 residues long. In germline, CDR1 is LNHDA, CDR2 SQIVND (reference sequence). The full variable domain, its missing parts supplied by reference TRBV19 and TRBJ1-5, is DGGITQSPKYLFRKEGQNVTLSCEQNLNHDAMYWYRQDPGQGLRLIYYSQIVNDFQKGDIAEGYSVSREKKESFPLTVTSAQKNPTAFYLCASNLRASNQPQHFGDGTRLSIL.

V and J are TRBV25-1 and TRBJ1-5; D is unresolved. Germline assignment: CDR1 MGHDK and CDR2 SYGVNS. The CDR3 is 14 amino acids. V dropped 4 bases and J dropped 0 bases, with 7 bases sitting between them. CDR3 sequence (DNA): TGTGCCAGCAGTGCGGCGAATAGCAATCAGCCCCAGCATTTT. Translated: CASSAANSNQPQHF.

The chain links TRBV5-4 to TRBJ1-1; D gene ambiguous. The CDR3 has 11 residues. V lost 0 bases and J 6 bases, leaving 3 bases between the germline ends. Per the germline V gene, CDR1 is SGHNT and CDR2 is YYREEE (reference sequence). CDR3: CASSLGAEAFF. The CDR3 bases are TGTGCCAGCAGCTTGGGGGCTGAAGCTTTCTTT.

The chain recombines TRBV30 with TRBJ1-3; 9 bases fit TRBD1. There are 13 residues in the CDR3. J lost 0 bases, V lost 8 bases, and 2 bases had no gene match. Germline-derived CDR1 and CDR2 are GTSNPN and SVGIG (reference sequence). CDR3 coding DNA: TGTGCCGGACAGGGGCACTCTGGAAACACCATATATTTT. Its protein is CAGQGHSGNTIYF. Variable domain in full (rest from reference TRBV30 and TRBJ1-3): SQTIHQWPATLVQPVGSPLSLECTVEGTSNPNLYWYRQAAGRGLQLLFYSVGIGQISSEVPQNLSASRPQDRQFILSSKKLLLSDSGFYLCAGQGHSGNTIYFGEGSWLTVV.

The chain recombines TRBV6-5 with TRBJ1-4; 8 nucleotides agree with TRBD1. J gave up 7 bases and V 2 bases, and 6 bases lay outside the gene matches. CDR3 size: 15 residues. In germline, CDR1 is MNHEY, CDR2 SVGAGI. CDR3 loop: CASSYGQGRLEKLFF. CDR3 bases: TGTGCCAGCAGTTACGGACAGGGAAGACTTGAAAAACTGTTTTTT.

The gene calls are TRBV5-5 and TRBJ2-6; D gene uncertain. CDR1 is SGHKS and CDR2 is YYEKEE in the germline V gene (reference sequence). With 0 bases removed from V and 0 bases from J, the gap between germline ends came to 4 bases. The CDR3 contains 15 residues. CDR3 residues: CASSLVPSGANVLTF. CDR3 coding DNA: TGTGCCAGCAGCTTGGTGCCCTCTGGGGCCAACGTCCTGACTTTC.

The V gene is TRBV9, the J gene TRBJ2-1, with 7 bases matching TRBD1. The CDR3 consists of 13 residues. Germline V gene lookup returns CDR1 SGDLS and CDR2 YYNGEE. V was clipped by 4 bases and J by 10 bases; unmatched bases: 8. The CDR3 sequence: CASSIQQGKEQFF. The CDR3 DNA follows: TGTGCCAGCAGCATTCAACAGGGGAAGGAGCAGTTCTTC.

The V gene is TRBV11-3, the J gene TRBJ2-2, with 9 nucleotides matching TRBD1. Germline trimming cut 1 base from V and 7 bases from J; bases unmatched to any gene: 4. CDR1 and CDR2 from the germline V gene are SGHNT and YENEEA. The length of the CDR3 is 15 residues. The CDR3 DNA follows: TGTGCCAGCAGCTTAGGGGACAGGGAGAGCGGGGAGCTGTTTTTT. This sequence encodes CASSLGDRESGELFF.